This entry lists 5 T cell receptor beta chains sequenced from one sample in a study of blood T cell repertoires in COVID-19 (dated by TCRdb to 2020 to 2021). Preparation of the library involved the immunoSEQ multiplex PCR assay. TCRdb holds this immuneACCESS table with in-frame rearrangements only. Some clones are missing; in checked studies, unresolved V genes explain under half, and the rest has no known cause. This sample gives 340,000 or so clones in total; 83% of them show up just once. 3% of the sample belongs to the ten largest clones. The sequenced material came from peripheral blood. All receptors derive from a man between 25 and 39 years old with active or convalescent COVID-19.

The rearrangement links TRBV15 to TRBJ2-2, with a tentative D call TRBD1 (6 bases). V shed 0 bases and J shed 3 bases, with 17 bases lying between them. CDR3 length equals 18 residues. Germline V gene lookup returns CDR1 LNHNV and CDR2 YYDKDF (reference sequence). CDR3 sequence: CATSRERGTGKHTGELFF. The CDR3 DNA follows: TGTGCCACCAGCAGAGAGAGGGGAACAGGGAAACACACCGGGGAGCTGTTTTTT.

The genes are TRBV5-1 and TRBJ1-5; no clear D gene. The CDR3 runs 11 residues. V lost 2 bases and J lost 7, with 4 bases in between. Germline CDR1 reads SGHRS; CDR2 reads YFSETQ. This chain's CDR3 is CASSFLQPQHF. The CDR3 DNA follows: TGCGCCAGCAGCTTTTTACAGCCCCAGCATTTT.

The CDR3 protein is CASSLGQDGDTQYF. The DNA for the CDR3 is TGCGCCAGCAGCCTCGGACAGGACGGAGATACGCAGTATTTT. This chain joins TRBV5-1 and TRBJ2-3; 7 bases align to TRBD1. Germline lookup yields CDR1 SGHRS and CDR2 YFSETQ. The CDR3 totals 14 residues. V was clipped by 4 bases and J by 5 bases; unmatched bases: 7.

The rearrangement uses TRBV28 and TRBJ1-6; 10 nucleotides agree with TRBD1. V lost 4 bases and J lost 12; bases outside the gene matches: 15. Per the germline V gene, CDR1 is MDHEN and CDR2 is SYDVKM. This CDR3 contains 17 residues. The CDR3 here is CASSYGVAGTGALPLHF. The CDR3 coding sequence is TGTGCCAGCAGTTATGGAGTCGCGGGGACAGGGGCCCTACCCCTCCACTTT.

V gene TRBV7-2 combines with J gene TRBJ2-2, with TRBD2 matching 12 bases. This CDR3 region has 18 residues. J was trimmed by 0 bases and V by 4 bases; bases with no gene match: 6. CDR1 and CDR2 from the germline V gene are SGHTA and FQGNSA. This CDR3 is CASSSRTSGVTNTGELFF. As DNA, the CDR3 is TGTGCCAGCAGCTCGAGGACTAGCGGGGTTACGAACACCGGGGAGCTGTTTTTT.